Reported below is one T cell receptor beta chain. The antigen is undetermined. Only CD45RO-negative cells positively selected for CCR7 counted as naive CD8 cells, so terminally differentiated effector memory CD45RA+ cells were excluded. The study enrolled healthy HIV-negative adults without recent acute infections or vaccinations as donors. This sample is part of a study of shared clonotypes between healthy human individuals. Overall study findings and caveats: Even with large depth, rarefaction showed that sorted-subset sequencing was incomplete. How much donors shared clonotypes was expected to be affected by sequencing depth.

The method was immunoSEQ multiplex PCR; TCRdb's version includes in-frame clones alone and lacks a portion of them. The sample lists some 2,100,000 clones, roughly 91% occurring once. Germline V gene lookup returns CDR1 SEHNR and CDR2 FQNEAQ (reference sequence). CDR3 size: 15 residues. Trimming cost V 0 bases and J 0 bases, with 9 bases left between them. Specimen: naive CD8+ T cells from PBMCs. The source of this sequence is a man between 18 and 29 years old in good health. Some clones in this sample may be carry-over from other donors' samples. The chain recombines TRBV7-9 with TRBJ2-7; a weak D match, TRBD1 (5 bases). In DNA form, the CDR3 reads TGTGCCAGCAGCTTAGCCTGGACAAGCTCCTACGAGCAGTACTTC. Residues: CASSLAWTSSYEQYF. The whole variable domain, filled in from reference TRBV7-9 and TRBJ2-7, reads DTGVSQNPRHKITKRGQNVTFRCDPISEHNRLYWYRQTLGQGPEFLTYFQNEAQLEKSRLLSDRFSAERPKGSFSTLEIQRTEQGDSAMYLCASSLAWTSSYEQYFGPGTRLTVT.